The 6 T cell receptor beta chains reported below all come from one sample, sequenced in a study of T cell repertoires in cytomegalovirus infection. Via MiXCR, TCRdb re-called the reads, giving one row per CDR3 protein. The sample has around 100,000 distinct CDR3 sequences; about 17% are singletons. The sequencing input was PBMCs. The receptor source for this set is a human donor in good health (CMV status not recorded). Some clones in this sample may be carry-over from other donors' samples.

The CDR3 DNA follows: TGTGCCAGCAGTTTTCAAGCGGGGGTAACTAATGAGCAGTTCTTC. As protein: CASSFQAGVTNEQFF. The V gene is TRBV6-2 or TRBV6-3, the J gene TRBJ2-1; 8 bases agree with TRBD2. Germline lookup yields CDR1 MNHEY and CDR2 SVGEGT. The CDR3 totals 15 residues. With V trimmed by 4 bases and J by 7 bases, 9 bases remained unmatched.

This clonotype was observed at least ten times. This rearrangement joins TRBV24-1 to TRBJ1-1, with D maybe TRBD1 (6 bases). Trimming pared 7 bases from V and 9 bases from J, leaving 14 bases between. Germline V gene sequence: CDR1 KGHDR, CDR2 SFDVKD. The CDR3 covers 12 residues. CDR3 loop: CATRAPTGQAFF. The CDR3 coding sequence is TGTGCCACCAGAGCTCCGACAGGCCAAGCTTTCTTT.

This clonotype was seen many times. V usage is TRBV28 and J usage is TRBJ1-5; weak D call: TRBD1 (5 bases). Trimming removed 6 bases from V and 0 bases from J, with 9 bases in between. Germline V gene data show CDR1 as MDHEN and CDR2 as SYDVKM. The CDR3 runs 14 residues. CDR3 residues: CASSTGGSNQPQHF. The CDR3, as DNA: TGTGCCAGCAGCACTGGGGGTAGCAATCAGCCCCAGCATTTT.

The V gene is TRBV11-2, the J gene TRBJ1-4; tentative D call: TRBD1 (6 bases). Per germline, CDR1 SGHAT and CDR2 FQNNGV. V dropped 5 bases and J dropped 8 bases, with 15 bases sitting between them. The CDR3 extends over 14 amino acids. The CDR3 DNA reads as TGTGCCAGCAGCCCACGGGGGGCGGTAGAAAAACTGTTTTTT. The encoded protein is CASSPRGAVEKLFF.

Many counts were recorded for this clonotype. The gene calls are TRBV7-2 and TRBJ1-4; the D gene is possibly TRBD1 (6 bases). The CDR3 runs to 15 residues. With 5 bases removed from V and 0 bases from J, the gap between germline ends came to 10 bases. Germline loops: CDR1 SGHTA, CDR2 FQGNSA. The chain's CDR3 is CASSHGTTTNEKLFF. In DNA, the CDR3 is TGTGCCAGCAGCCATGGGACAACAACTAATGAAAAACTGTTTTTT.

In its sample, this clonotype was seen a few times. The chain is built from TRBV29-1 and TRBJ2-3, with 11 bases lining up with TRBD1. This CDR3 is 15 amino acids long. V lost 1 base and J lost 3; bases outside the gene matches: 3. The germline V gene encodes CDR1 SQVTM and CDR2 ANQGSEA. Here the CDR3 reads CSVEGGQGVTDTQYF. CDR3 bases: TGCAGCGTTGAAGGGGGACAGGGGGTAACAGATACGCAGTATTTT.